This entry features one TCR beta chain sequence. Unique molecular identifiers tagged the TCRbeta library. TCRdb used MiXCR to reprocess the PCR reads, holding one entry per CDR3 protein. The sample holds 450,000 to 600,000 distinct CDR3 sequences, roughly 13% seen once. Germline V gene sequence: CDR1 DFQATT, CDR2 SNEGSKA (reference sequence). V lost 0 bases and J 3 bases, leaving 15 bases between the germline ends. The CDR3 totals 16 residues. This entry belongs to a study of T-cell reconstitution after alpha-beta-depleted transplantation in children. The TCR sequence derives from a male patient between 5 and 17 years old who had a stem cell transplant for acute myeloid leukemia, so the T cells may come from the graft donor. V and J are TRBV20-1 and TRBJ1-5; unclear D gene. The sequencing here drew on PBMCs, mostly from graft donor cells, taken 360 days after TCRalphabeta/CD19-depleted stem cell transplant. CDR3 region: CSAREGLVGINQPQHF. For the CDR3, the DNA is TGCAGTGCTAGAGAAGGTTTGGTAGGGATCAATCAGCCCCAGCATTTT.